A single sample is the source of the 19 T cell receptor beta chains below, sequenced in a study of cytomegalovirus exposure and HLA in healthy donors. The PCR used 60 Vbeta and 13 Jbeta primers. Only in-frame clones appear in the TCRdb table, and some are missing; sequencing was by immunoSEQ multiplex PCR. The table has about 170,000 clones, more than 80% seen once. Sequencing was carried out using PBMCs. These receptors all come from a woman aged 18-29 years in good health and CMV-seronegative.

The V call is TRBV13, the J call TRBJ2-1, with 8 bases aligning to TRBD1. The V and J ends lost 5 bases and 7 bases, in that order; junction bases with no gene match: 7. The CDR3 totals 14 residues. CDR1 is PRHDT, CDR2 FYEKMQ, per germline (reference sequence). The CDR3 DNA follows: TGTGCCAGCAGCCCCCCGGACAGGGCGAATGAGCAGTTCTTC. The encoded protein is CASSPPDRANEQFF.

The chain carries TRBV15 and TRBJ1-3; D perhaps matches TRBD1 (6 bases). The ends were cut back, 3 bases at V and 6 bases at J, with 15 bases in the middle. Per germline, CDR1 LNHNV and CDR2 YYDKDF (reference sequence). The CDR3 runs to 15 residues. The CDR3 coding sequence is TGTGCCACCAGCAGGAACAGGGTTGAAGAAAACACCATATATTTT. Translating it yields CATSRNRVEENTIYF.

This clone was observed a handful of times. The chain employs TRBV10-3 and TRBJ2-5, with 11 bases identical to TRBD2. V gave up 10 bases and J gave up 5 bases; unmatched junction bases: 9. The CDR3 loop spans 14 amino acids. Germline V gene sequence: CDR1 ENHRY, CDR2 SYGVKD. The CDR3 DNA follows: TGTGCCACCTCCATAGCGGGAGGGCCGGAGACCCAGTACTTC. Translation: CATSIAGGPETQYF.

This clone was picked up a small number of times. The rearrangement links TRBV5-1 to TRBJ2-7, with a tentative D call TRBD1 (6 bases). Between the trimmed V and J ends, which lost 4 bases and 2 bases, there was a span of 16 bases. This CDR3 comprises 15 residues. Germline V lookup: CDR1 SGHRS, CDR2 YFSETQ. CDR3 sequence reads: CASSHSGHGTYEQYF. The DNA of the CDR3 is TGCGCCAGCAGCCACTCGGGACACGGGACCTACGAGCAGTACTTC.

The chain is built from TRBV28 and TRBJ2-1, with D perhaps TRBD1 (6 bases). V lost 0 bases to trimming and J lost 4 bases, with 13 bases between them. The CDR3 length is 16 residues. The germline V gene encodes CDR1 MDHEN and CDR2 SYDVKM. The CDR3, as DNA: TGTGCCAGCAGTTTATGGGTGGCAGGGGCATACAATGAGCAGTTCTTC. It codes for CASSLWVAGAYNEQFF. Together with reference TRBV28 and TRBJ2-1, the CDR3 gives the full variable domain: DVKVTQSSRYLVKRTGEKVFLECVQDMDHENMFWYRQDPGLGLRLIYFSYDVKMKEKGDIPEGYSVSREKKERFSLILESASTNQTSMYLCASSLWVAGAYNEQFFGPGTRLTVL.

This rearrangement joins TRBV18 to TRBJ2-3; 8 bases agree with TRBD2. From germline, CDR1 is KGHSH and CDR2 LQKENI. The CDR3 runs 18 residues. V dropped 1 base and J dropped 1; count of bases not matched to a gene: 10. The DNA of the CDR3 is TGTGCCAGCTCACCACGGACTAGCACCTCAGGGGGCACAGATACGCAGTATTTT. It codes for CASSPRTSTSGGTDTQYF.

The chain combines TRBV27 with TRBJ2-3, with D perhaps TRBD1 (6 bases). Per germline, CDR1 MNHEY and CDR2 SMNVEV (reference sequence). This CDR3 comprises 15 residues. Trimming pared 4 bases from V and 4 bases from J, leaving 15 bases between. CDR3 residues: CASSWAGVGADTQYF. Written as DNA, the CDR3 is TGTGCCAGCAGTTGGGCAGGGGTAGGTGCAGATACGCAGTATTTT.

The gene calls are TRBV28 and TRBJ1-2, with D hard to call. Germline values: CDR1 MDHEN, CDR2 SYDVKM. This CDR3 contains 13 residues. Deletions cut 9 bases from V and 5 bases from J, with 16 bases between. CDR3 in DNA: TGTGCCAGTAAAGCGGAAGGAAAATATGGCTACACCTTC. As protein: CASKAEGKYGYTF.

The V gene is TRBV5-6, the J gene TRBJ2-7; D ambiguous. Germline loops: CDR1 SGHDT, CDR2 YYEEEE. The CDR3 is made up of 14 amino acids. V was cut by 4 bases and J by 1 base, with 12 bases left in between. CDR3 sequence: CASSATAGSYEQYF. In nucleotides, the CDR3 is TGTGCCAGCAGCGCGACCGCAGGATCCTACGAGCAGTACTTC.

This clone came up a few times. The rearrangement links TRBV7-2 to TRBJ2-1; D remains ambiguous. Trimming cost V 5 bases and J 6 bases, with 8 bases left between them. Looked up from germline, CDR1 is SGHTA and CDR2 is FQGNSA. This CDR3 comprises 12 residues. The CDR3 region is CASSPEFNEQFF. DNA of the CDR3: TGTGCCAGCAGCCCAGAATTCAATGAGCAGTTCTTC. Variable domain in full (rest from reference TRBV7-2 and TRBJ2-1): GAGVSQSPSNKVTEKGKDVELRCDPISGHTALYWYRQSLGQGLEFLIYFQGNSAPDKSGLPSDRFSAERTGGSVSTLTIQRTQQEDSAVYLCASSPEFNEQFFGPGTRLTVL.

Regarding this clone: One end of the junction fails to match germline, which may point to a read error. The chain has TRBV7-9 and TRBJ2-1, with 11 bases lining up with TRBD2. The CDR3 runs to 12 residues. CDR1 is SEHNR and CDR2 is FQNEAQ in the germline V gene (reference sequence). As DNA, the CDR3 is TGTGCCAGCAGCCTAGCGGGAGGTGAGCAGTTCTTC. It codes for CASSLAGGEQFF.

This clone was observed a single time. The chain uses TRBV7-8 and TRBJ1-1; possibly TRBD1 for D (6 bases). Per the germline V gene, CDR1 is SGHVS and CDR2 is FQNEAQ. The CDR3 runs 15 residues. V dropped 5 bases and J dropped 0 bases, with 13 bases sitting between them. CDR3: CASSSYRDLNTEAFF. The CDR3 DNA reads TGTGCCAGCAGCAGCTACAGGGACCTGAACACTGAAGCTTTCTTT.

In DNA form, the CDR3 reads TGCAGCGTTGACGACAGGGCCACTGGGAGCACAGATACGCAGTATTTT. It translates to CSVDDRATGSTDTQYF. V and J are TRBV29-1 and TRBJ2-3; 7 bases match TRBD1. Per germline, CDR1 SQVTM and CDR2 ANQGSEA. Unmatched junction bases numbered 9, after V lost 3 bases and J lost 0 bases. The CDR3 has 16 amino acids.

V and J are TRBV27 and TRBJ2-2; D is ambiguous. The germline V gene encodes CDR1 MNHEY and CDR2 SMNVEV (reference sequence). The CDR3 contains 14 residues. The ends were cut back, 2 bases at V and 6 bases at J, with 10 bases in the middle. The CDR3 reads CASSLLMSPGELFF. In DNA form, the CDR3 reads TGTGCCAGCAGTTTACTAATGTCTCCCGGGGAGCTGTTTTTT.

This sequence joins TRBV7-2 and TRBJ1-2; D possibly corresponds to TRBD1 (5 bases). This CDR3 is built from 16 residues. The germline CDR1 and CDR2 sequences are SGHTA and FQGNSA. V was shortened by 5 bases and J by 0 bases, with 16 bases between the two germline ends. DNA of the CDR3: TGTGCCAGCAGCCGAGGTCCAGCGACAGCTAACTATGGCTACACCTTC. It encodes CASSRGPATANYGYTF.

The chain is built from TRBV28 and TRBJ2-7; 8 nucleotides line up with TRBD1. V lost 6 bases, J lost 2 bases, and 9 bases stayed unmatched. The length of the CDR3 is 15 residues. Germline V gene sequence: CDR1 MDHEN, CDR2 SYDVKM. The CDR3 sequence is CASRTWTGPTYEQYF. CDR3 coding DNA: TGTGCCAGCAGGACTTGGACAGGGCCAACCTACGAGCAGTACTTC.

The V call is TRBV9, the J call TRBJ2-2; 7 bases fit TRBD2. CDR3 size: 17 residues. Trimming took 3 bases from V and 0 from J; bases not matched to a gene: 8. Germline loops: CDR1 SGDLS, CDR2 YYNGEE. The CDR3 loop reads CASSARAGTTNTGELFF. CDR3 in DNA: TGTGCCAGCAGCGCACGCGCTGGGACTACGAACACCGGGGAGCTGTTTTTT.

This clone has only one observation. The chain links TRBV4-2 to TRBJ2-7; TRBD1 agrees at 8 bases. The V gene's germline CDR1 is LGHNA and CDR2 YNFKEQ. The ends lost 3 bases at V and 5 bases at J; junction bases unmatched: 12. The CDR3 runs to 16 residues. CDR3 sequence: CASSQNPSQGADEQYF. The CDR3 coding sequence is TGTGCCAGCAGCCAGAATCCTTCCCAGGGGGCGGACGAGCAGTACTTC.

J is TRBJ2-7 and V is TRBV28; TRBD1 aligns across 8 bases. The germline CDR1 and CDR2 sequences are MDHEN and SYDVKM. V shed 7 bases and J 0 bases; nucleotides not matched to a gene: 5. This CDR3 region has 14 residues. The chain's CDR3 is CASIQTGGSYEQYF. The CDR3 region has the DNA TGTGCCAGCATCCAAACAGGGGGCTCCTACGAGCAGTACTTC.